The clone carrying this TCR beta chain has at least ten counts. Its antigen remains unidentified. MiXCR, applied by TCRdb to the 5' RACE reads, yields one record per CDR3 protein. This table holds 200,000 to 300,000 distinct CDR3 sequences, 7.5% found once. This CDR3 is 17 amino acids long. Germline lookup yields CDR1 SGHTS and CDR2 YDEGEE. The ends were cut back, 3 bases at V and 5 bases at J, with 23 bases in the middle. The data belong to a study of identical twins. Findings and limits, study-wide: Abundant cord blood beta clonotypes carried fewer insertions; memory repertoires showed none.

These data are also associated with another study on yellow fever vaccine responses in identical twins.

V is TRBV5-8 and J is TRBJ2-5; D is possibly TRBD1 or TRBD2 (5 bases each). Sequenced: CD8+ T cells sorted from blood. The sequence came from a woman under 30 in good health. Here the CDR3 DNA reads TGTGCCAGCAGCTCGGGTCTCAAGCCGGGACGCTCGGAGACCCAGTACTTC. Translated: CASSSGLKPGRSETQYF.